Below are 26 T cell receptor beta chains sequenced from a single sample in a study of blood T cell repertoires in COVID-19. TCRdb keeps only in-frame clones here, not all; method: immunoSEQ multiplex PCR. The sample has over 150,000 clones, around 90% seen once; the top ten hold roughly 2.5%. Sequencing input: peripheral blood. The receptors originated from a woman older than 75 with COVID-19, enrolled during active disease.

The CDR3 coding sequence is TGTGCCAGCAGCCTAGCGGGAGGGGTCCTCTACGAGCAGTACTTC. Translation: CASSLAGGVLYEQYF. This chain uses TRBV2 with TRBJ2-7, with 12 positions matching TRBD2. CDR1 and CDR2 from the germline V gene are SNHLY and FYNNEI. V trimming: 6 bases; J trimming: 3 bases; junction bases outside the gene matches: 6. There are 15 residues in the CDR3.

V and J are TRBV19 and TRBJ1-2; the D gene is possibly TRBD1 (5 bases). Germline V gene sequence: CDR1 LNHDA, CDR2 SQIVND (reference sequence). The CDR3 has 10 amino acids. The V and J ends lost 8 bases and 6 bases respectively, with 7 bases between them. The CDR3 bases are TGTGCCAGTTCGGGGGATGGCTACACCTTC. Translated, it gives CASSGDGYTF.

The J gene is TRBJ1-1, the V gene TRBV11-2; D is perhaps TRBD1 (5 bases). The germline V and J ends were trimmed by 1 base and 8 bases, with 17 bases remaining between them. The CDR3 consists of 15 residues. The germline V gene has CDR1 SGHAT and CDR2 FQNNGV. Here the CDR3 DNA reads TGTGCCAGCAGCTTAGTGTGGGGCGGAGGAGGGGAAGCTTTCTTT. Protein product: CASSLVWGGGGEAFF.

The chain has TRBV28 and TRBJ1-4; 9 bases line up with TRBD1. The CDR3 spans 16 residues. Germline V lookup: CDR1 MDHEN, CDR2 SYDVKM. Trimming removed 6 bases from V and 10 bases from J; junction bases left unmatched: 15. The CDR3 sequence: CASSSPSGQGMGKLFF. CDR3 DNA sequence: TGTGCCAGCAGCTCCCCTTCGGGACAGGGAATGGGAAAACTGTTTTTT.

This clone was counted a few times. The chain employs TRBV5-4 and TRBJ1-2; the D is unclear. CDR3 length: 12 amino acids. The germline V gene encodes CDR1 SGHNT and CDR2 YYREEE (reference sequence). The V gene lost 0 bases and the J gene lost 4 bases, with 4 bases spanning the gap. The CDR3 here is CASSLDSYGYTF. CDR3 nucleotides: TGTGCCAGCAGCTTGGACAGCTATGGCTACACCTTC. The complete variable domain, with remaining parts taken from reference TRBV5-4 and TRBJ1-2, reads ETGVTQSPTHLIKTRGQQVTLRCSSQSGHNTVSWYQQALGQGPQFIFQYYREEENGRGNFPPRFSGLQFPNYSSELNVNALELDDSALYLCASSLDSYGYTFGSGTRLTVV.

This sequence joins TRBV6-5 and TRBJ2-7; 7 bases fit TRBD2. The CDR3 totals 15 residues. Trimming cost V 0 bases and J 2 bases; bases outside gene matches: 4. Germline V gene lookup returns CDR1 MNHEY and CDR2 SVGAGI. The CDR3 reads CASSYSERGPYEQYF. The CDR3 nucleotides read TGTGCCAGCAGTTACTCGGAGCGGGGACCCTACGAGCAGTACTTC.

The rearrangement links TRBV4-2 to TRBJ1-1; a weak D match, TRBD1 (5 bases). Per the germline V gene, CDR1 is LGHNA and CDR2 is YNFKEQ. The CDR3 consists of 16 residues. The ends were cut back, 3 bases at V and 3 bases at J, with 17 bases in the middle. The CDR3 nucleotides read TGTGCCAGCAGCCAGGGTAGACAGATTCAGGACACTGAAGCTTTCTTT. Amino acid sequence: CASSQGRQIQDTEAFF.

This chain joins TRBV29-1 and TRBJ2-7; 9 bases line up with TRBD1. CDR1 SQVTM and CDR2 ANQGSEA come from the germline V gene. With 5 bases clipped from V and 4 bases from J, the junction kept 9 bases outside the gene matches. The CDR3 runs 14 residues. CDR3 nucleotide sequence: TGCAGCGTTAGGCCCGGGACAGGGCCATACGAGCAGTACTTC. Protein product: CSVRPGTGPYEQYF.

This clone was observed a handful of times. V and J are TRBV5-4 and TRBJ2-5, with 9 bases fitting TRBD2. The CDR3 covers 14 residues. CDR1 and CDR2 from the germline V gene are SGHNT and YYREEE (reference sequence). V dropped 0 bases and J dropped 3; count of bases not matched to a gene: 0. The chain's CDR3 is CASSLASGKETQYF. The CDR3 DNA follows: TGTGCCAGCAGCTTGGCTAGCGGGAAAGAGACCCAGTACTTC.

This chain uses TRBV5-5 with TRBJ1-5; 7 bases are shared with TRBD1. Germline V CDR1 and CDR2: SGHKS, YYEKEE (reference sequence). V lost 0 bases to trimming and J lost 6 bases; unmatched junction nucleotides: 3. This CDR3 comprises 14 residues. In DNA, the CDR3 is TGTGCCAGCAGCTTGGACACAGGGGTTCAGCCCCAGCATTTT. This sequence encodes CASSLDTGVQPQHF.

This clone turned up a few times. This chain links TRBV7-8 with TRBJ1-5, with a possible D match to TRBD1 (6 bases). Per germline, CDR1 SGHVS and CDR2 FQNEAQ. This CDR3 has 14 residues. Trimming took 2 bases from V and 5 from J, leaving 10 bases between them. CDR3 in DNA: TGTGCCAGCAGCTTATCCCCAGGGGATCAGCCCCAGCATTTT. Translated: CASSLSPGDQPQHF.

The chain is built from TRBV9 and TRBJ2-2, with 8 positions matching TRBD2. Germline CDR1 reads SGDLS; CDR2 reads YYNGEE. The J segment lost 6 bases and the V segment lost 3 bases, leaving 4 bases of the junction unmatched. The CDR3 consists of 14 residues. The chain's CDR3 is CASSDSGTAGELFF. As DNA, the CDR3 is TGTGCCAGCAGCGATAGCGGGACGGCCGGGGAGCTGTTTTTT.

This chain connects TRBV18 to TRBJ1-1; weak D call: TRBD1 (6 bases). The CDR3 covers 12 residues. Trimming stripped 6 bases from V and 7 bases from J, with 12 bases between. CDR1 is KGHSH and CDR2 is LQKENI in the germline V gene. The DNA for the CDR3 is TGTGCCAGCTCCCCCCAGGACAGTGAAGCTTTCTTT. Protein: CASSPQDSEAFF. Looking up the rest from reference TRBV18 and TRBJ1-1 gives the full variable domain: NAGVMQNPRHLVRRRGQEARLRCSPMKGHSHVYWYRQLPEEGLKFMVYLQKENIIDESGMPKERFSAEFPKEGPSILRIQQVVRGDSAAYFCASSPQDSEAFFGQGTRLTVV.

Written as DNA, the CDR3 is TGTGCCAGCAGCCCAAGCGGGGGAAACACCATATATTTT. This sequence encodes CASSPSGGNTIYF. This sequence joins TRBV7-2 and TRBJ1-3; no clear D gene. Trimming removed 5 bases at V and 4 bases at J, with 9 bases between. CDR1 and CDR2 (germline): SGHTA, FQGNSA. The CDR3 loop spans 13 amino acids. The full variable domain, completed using reference TRBV7-2 and TRBJ1-3, is GAGVSQSPSNKVTEKGKDVELRCDPISGHTALYWYRQSLGQGLEFLIYFQGNSAPDKSGLPSDRFSAERTGGSVSTLTIQRTQQEDSAVYLCASSPSGGNTIYFGEGSWLTVV.

Of note for this clone: Other DNA sequences within the sample encode an identical CDR3. V is TRBV6-1 and J is TRBJ1-1; no clear D gene. Trimming pared 3 bases from V and 0 bases from J, leaving 5 bases between. CDR3 size: 13 residues. The V gene's germline CDR1 is MNHNS and CDR2 SASEGT. The CDR3 nucleotides read TGTGCCAGCAGTGAGACTCTGAACACTGAAGCTTTCTTT. Encoded protein: CASSETLNTEAFF.

In its sample, this clone was seen once. V usage is TRBV4-1 and J usage is TRBJ2-5; TRBD1 is a possible D gene (5 bases). Trimming cost V 0 bases and J 1 base, with 9 bases left between them. CDR1 and CDR2 from the germline V gene are MGHRA and YSYEKL. The CDR3 extends over 15 amino acids. The CDR3 DNA is TGCGCCAGCAGCCAAGATCTTAGGGGCCAAGAGACCCAGTACTTC. Protein sequence: CASSQDLRGQETQYF.

This clone was counted between two and nine times. The chain employs TRBV7-2 and TRBJ1-5; no clear D gene. Germline V CDR1 and CDR2: SGHTA, FQGNSA. V gave up 0 bases and J gave up 1 base, with 7 bases separating them. This CDR3 spans 15 amino acids. As DNA, the CDR3 is TGTGCCAGCAGCTTAGCGGTGAGCAGCAATCAGCCCCAGCATTTT. It encodes CASSLAVSSNQPQHF. The entire variable domain, with the rest obtained from reference TRBV7-2 and TRBJ1-5, is as follows: GAGVSQSPSNKVTEKGKDVELRCDPISGHTALYWYRQSLGQGLEFLIYFQGNSAPDKSGLPSDRFSAERTGGSVSTLTIQRTQQEDSAVYLCASSLAVSSNQPQHFGDGTRLSIL.

The chain couples TRBV29-1 to TRBJ2-3, with D maybe TRBD2 (6 bases). The V end was cut by 5 bases, the J end by 1 base, with 7 bases between. CDR3 length equals 12 residues. From germline, CDR1 is SQVTM and CDR2 ANQGSEA. CDR3 bases: TGCAGCGTTTCGGGGGGCACAGATACGCAGTATTTT. Protein sequence: CSVSGGTDTQYF.

The chain couples TRBV19 to TRBJ2-6; D is ambiguous. The CDR3 is made up of 17 amino acids. V was shortened by 5 bases and J by 1 base, with 15 bases between the two germline ends. Germline loops: CDR1 LNHDA, CDR2 SQIVND (reference sequence). The CDR3 protein is CASSSTLTVSGANVLTF. CDR3 in DNA: TGTGCCAGTAGTTCAACCCTAACGGTGTCTGGGGCCAACGTCCTGACTTTC.

The chain joins TRBV7-3 to TRBJ2-5; a possible D gene is TRBD1 (5 bases). CDR1 is SGHTA and CDR2 is FQGTGA in the germline V gene. The V gene lost 5 bases and the J gene lost 5 bases, with 15 bases spanning the gap. This CDR3 is 14 amino acids long. DNA of the CDR3: TGTGCCAGCAGCCCAGACAGCAACAGGGAGACCCAGTACTTC. Translation gives CASSPDSNRETQYF.

The genes are TRBV5-5 and TRBJ1-1, with D possibly matching TRBD1 (6 bases). Germline-derived CDR1 and CDR2 are SGHKS and YYEKEE (reference sequence). The CDR3 contains 13 residues. The ends were cut back, 4 bases at V and 4 bases at J, with 11 bases in the middle. The CDR3 DNA is TGTGCCAGCAGCAACAGGGTTGGCACTGAAGCTTTCTTT. It codes for CASSNRVGTEAFF.

This sequence joins TRBV7-9 and TRBJ1-4, with D perhaps matching TRBD1 (5 bases). Per the germline V gene, CDR1 is SEHNR and CDR2 is FQNEAQ (reference sequence). This CDR3 has 16 residues. Trimming removed 5 bases at V and 6 bases at J, with 19 bases between. CDR3 region: CASSRSSGGAYEKLFF. In DNA, the CDR3 is TGTGCCAGCAGCCGAAGTAGTGGTGGGGCATATGAAAAACTGTTTTTT.

The chain recombines TRBV7-2 with TRBJ1-2; 9 bases map to TRBD1. V was pared by 4 bases and J by 7 bases, with 10 bases of the junction left unmatched. CDR1 and CDR2 from the germline V gene are SGHTA and FQGNSA. The CDR3 covers 15 residues. Here the CDR3 reads CASSSTPGTGIGYTF. CDR3 in DNA: TGTGCCAGCAGCTCAACCCCCGGGACAGGGATTGGCTACACCTTC.

Remarks on this clone: The germline gene is not matched at one end of the junction; a read error may be the cause. This rearrangement joins TRBV5-4 to TRBJ1-3; 11 bases line up with TRBD1. This CDR3 is 19 amino acids long. The germline gives CDR1 SGHNT, CDR2 YYREEE (reference sequence). The CDR3: CAGSPGTGGLGGSGNTIYF. CDR3 coding DNA: TGTGCCGGCAGCCCCGGGACAGGGGGTCTTGGTGGGTCTGGAAACACCATATATTTT.

The V gene is TRBV7-9, the J gene TRBJ2-3; D is undetermined. The V end lost 2 bases, the J end lost 4 bases, and 10 bases lay between the germline ends. Germline V gene sequence: CDR1 SEHNR, CDR2 FQNEAQ (reference sequence). The CDR3 contains 14 residues. The CDR3 region has the DNA TGTGCCAGCAGCTTATCAGGTGAATCAGATACGCAGTATTTT. It yields the protein CASSLSGESDTQYF.

The genes are TRBV6-5 and TRBJ2-7, with D perhaps TRBD1 (5 bases). This CDR3 contains 16 residues. From germline, CDR1 is MNHEY and CDR2 SVGAGI. V lost 4 bases to trimming and J lost 4 bases, with 20 bases between them. The CDR3 sequence: CASSLLPMGRVYEQYF. The DNA for the CDR3 is TGTGCCAGCAGTTTACTACCGATGGGGCGAGTATACGAGCAGTACTTC.